These 27 T cell receptor beta chains originate from one sample sequenced in a study of T cells after yellow fever vaccination. TCRdb reprocessed the 5' RACE reads with MiXCR, giving one entry per CDR3 protein. The table records more than 450,000 distinct CDR3 sequences, around a fifth of them present only once. Here the sequenced sample was PBMCs, taken more than 20 days after the first yellow fever vaccination. The receptors come from a man between 18 and 35 years old who received the YFV17D yellow fever vaccine.

The V gene is TRBV9, the J gene TRBJ1-2, with 9 bases identical to TRBD1. CDR1 is SGDLS, CDR2 YYNGEE, per germline. With V trimmed by 5 bases and J by 6 bases, 8 bases remained unmatched. The CDR3 totals 14 residues. The CDR3 nucleotides are TGTGCCAGCAGAGCCCGGGACAGGGACGATGGCTACACCTTC. As protein: CASRARDRDDGYTF.

This clonotype turned up a few times. The chain combines TRBV27 with TRBJ1-1; D unclear. Germline CDR1 MNHEY, CDR2 SMNVEV (reference sequence). V shed 3 bases and J shed 4 bases, with 9 bases lying between them. The CDR3 has 13 amino acids. The CDR3: CASSFAGGTEAFF. The CDR3 DNA reads TGTGCCAGCAGTTTTGCCGGCGGCACTGAAGCTTTCTTT.

This chain uses TRBV5-1 with TRBJ2-5, with 8 nucleotides matching TRBD1. The trim removed 3 bases at V and 2 bases at J, leaving 6 bases unmatched. From germline, CDR1 is SGHRS and CDR2 YFSETQ. The CDR3 runs 15 residues. Here the CDR3 DNA reads TGCGCCAGCAGCTGGACAGGGCCATTACAAGAGACCCAGTACTTC. Translating it yields CASSWTGPLQETQYF.

The chain combines TRBV6-5 with TRBJ2-7; tentatively, D is TRBD1 or TRBD2 (6 bases each). The V end was cut by 2 bases, the J end by 4 bases, with 9 bases between. CDR1 MNHEY and CDR2 SVGAGI come from the germline V gene. The CDR3 sequence is 13 residues long. The CDR3 region has the DNA TGTGCCAGCAGTTACGGGGGGCCATACGAGCAGTACTTC. Translated: CASSYGGPYEQYF.

In DNA, the CDR3 is TGTGCCAGCAGTTACGGGGCTAGCTACGAGCAGTACTTC. It translates to CASSYGASYEQYF. The chain has TRBV6-5 and TRBJ2-7; tentative D call: TRBD1 (5 bases). Germline V gene lookup returns CDR1 MNHEY and CDR2 SVGAGI. The CDR3 contains 13 residues. Trimming took 2 bases from V and 3 from J, leaving 8 bases between them.

Turning to this clonotype: Compared with germline, one end of the junction differs, possibly owing to a read error. The V call is TRBV19, the J call TRBJ1-2; 7 bases agree with TRBD1. This CDR3 contains 11 residues. Germline assignment: CDR1 LNHDA and CDR2 SQIVND (reference sequence). CDR3 residues: CASSIQGQTSF. DNA for the CDR3: TGTGCCAGTAGTATCCAGGGACAGACAAGCTTC.

This clonotype was detected a few times. This chain uses TRBV7-9 with TRBJ2-7; 7 positions match TRBD2. V lost 1 base, J lost 7 bases, and 13 bases stayed unmatched. Germline V gene sequence: CDR1 SEHNR, CDR2 FQNEAQ (reference sequence). The CDR3 is 16 residues long. The CDR3 loop is CASSLDAGEGVWEQYV. CDR3 DNA: TGTGCCAGCAGCTTAGACGCGGGAGAGGGCGTTTGGGAGCAGTACGTC.

The chain combines TRBV11-2 with TRBJ2-1; the match to TRBD2 covers 9 bases. This CDR3 has 17 amino acids. CDR1 SGHAT and CDR2 FQNNGV come from the germline V gene. Unmatched junction bases numbered 11, after V lost 4 bases and J lost 4 bases. The CDR3 bases are TGTGCCAGCAGCTCACTTGAGCGGGGGGCAGCTTACAATGAGCAGTTCTTC. Translated, it gives CASSSLERGAAYNEQFF.

This clonotype was seen ten or more times. The chain couples TRBV29-1 to TRBJ2-3, with D perhaps matching TRBD1 (5 bases). The germline V gene has CDR1 SQVTM and CDR2 ANQGSEA. CDR3 length: 14 residues. Trimming removed 3 bases from V and 6 bases from J, with 16 bases in between. The CDR3 DNA reads TGCAGCGTTGACCACAGGCCTGTGGGTGATACGCAGTATTTT. Protein: CSVDHRPVGDTQYF.

This clonotype occurred a few times. This chain uses TRBV9 with TRBJ2-3; D unclear. The CDR3 runs to 13 residues. The V gene's germline CDR1 is SGDLS and CDR2 YYNGEE. Trimming removed 1 base at V and 5 bases at J, with 8 bases between. Written as DNA, the CDR3 is TGTGCCAGCAGCGTACCGAGCCGAGATACGCAGTATTTT. It specifies CASSVPSRDTQYF.

J is TRBJ2-1 and V is TRBV7-9; either TRBD1 or TRBD2 may fit D (6 bases each). The CDR3 is 16 amino acids. V shed 5 bases and J shed 6 bases, with 20 bases lying between them. CDR1 is SEHNR, CDR2 FQNEAQ, per germline (reference sequence). The CDR3 loop is CASSPAKGGLVNEQFF. CDR3 DNA sequence: TGTGCCAGCAGCCCAGCGAAGGGGGGCTTGGTCAATGAGCAGTTCTTC.

This clonotype was found a few times. In nucleotides, the CDR3 is TGTGCCAGCAGCTCACAGGGGATCACCGGGGAGCTGTTTTTT. As protein: CASSSQGITGELFF. The chain has TRBV7-3 and TRBJ2-2; 7 bases line up with TRBD1. CDR3 length: 14 amino acids. Germline lookup yields CDR1 SGHTA and CDR2 FQGTGA. V lost 4 bases to trimming and J lost 4 bases; unmatched junction nucleotides: 3. The full variable domain, its missing parts supplied by reference TRBV7-3 and TRBJ2-2, is GAGVSQTPSNKVTEKGKYVELRCDPISGHTALYWYRQSLGQGPEFLIYFQGTGAADDSGLPNDRFFAVRPEGSVSTLKIQRTERGDSAVYLCASSSQGITGELFFGEGSRLTVL.

This clonotype has just a few counts. The CDR3 nucleotides read TGTGCCAGCAGTTTAATCTACAATGAGCAGTTCTTC. Translating it yields CASSLIYNEQFF. The chain combines TRBV12-3 or TRBV12-4 with TRBJ2-1; D call uncertain. Trimming stripped 2 bases from V and 3 bases from J, with 2 bases between. This CDR3 contains 12 residues.

The J gene is TRBJ2-3, the V gene TRBV5-1; a possible D gene is TRBD1 (5 bases). The CDR3 sequence is 20 residues long. The V end lost 0 bases, the J end lost 0 bases, and 23 bases lay between the germline ends. The V gene's germline CDR1 is SGHRS and CDR2 YFSETQ. CDR3 sequence: CASSLERFRPDRTSTDTQYF. CDR3 coding DNA: TGCGCCAGCAGCTTGGAGAGGTTTCGCCCTGACAGAACTAGCACAGATACGCAGTATTTT.

CDR3 coding DNA: TGTGCCAGCAGAATGGGGGGTTCTCTAGAGACCCAGTACTTC. As protein: CASRMGGSLETQYF. The chain carries TRBV12-3 or TRBV12-4 and TRBJ2-5; a weak D match, TRBD2 (6 bases). V lost 6 bases and J 4 bases, leaving 15 bases between the germline ends. The CDR3 is made up of 14 amino acids.

The genes are TRBV4-1 and TRBJ1-2; unclear D gene. V was shortened by 1 base and J by 1 base, with 10 bases between the two germline ends. The CDR3 is made up of 15 amino acids. Germline V gene sequence: CDR1 MGHRA, CDR2 YSYEKL. As DNA, the CDR3 is TGCGCCAGCAGCCAAGTTCGCTCAAGTAACTATGGCTACACCTTC. This sequence encodes CASSQVRSSNYGYTF.

J is TRBJ2-5 and V is TRBV7-2; D is perhaps TRBD1 (6 bases). V dropped 4 bases and J dropped 5 bases, with 11 bases sitting between them. CDR1 and CDR2 (germline): SGHTA, FQGNSA. The CDR3 covers 13 residues. The DNA of the CDR3 is TGTGCCAGCAGCTCCGACAGGCGGGAGACCCAGTACTTC. Amino acids: CASSSDRRETQYF. The entire variable domain, with the rest obtained from reference TRBV7-2 and TRBJ2-5, is as follows: GAGVSQSPSNKVTEKGKDVELRCDPISGHTALYWYRQSLGQGLEFLIYFQGNSAPDKSGLPSDRFSAERTGGSVSTLTIQRTQQEDSAVYLCASSSDRRETQYFGPGTRLLVL.

The J gene is TRBJ2-1, the V gene TRBV18, with TRBD1 matching over 12 bases. This CDR3 is 14 amino acids long. With 3 bases clipped from V and 8 bases from J, the junction kept 2 bases outside the gene matches. CDR1 is KGHSH and CDR2 is LQKENI in the germline V gene. Here the CDR3 reads CASSPGTGGDEQFF. CDR3 coding DNA: TGTGCCAGCTCACCGGGGACAGGGGGCGATGAGCAGTTCTTC.

The V and J genes are TRBV12-3 or TRBV12-4 and TRBJ1-5; a possible D gene is TRBD1 (5 bases). Trimming removed 6 bases from V and 10 bases from J, with 10 bases in between. The CDR3 sequence is 11 residues long. The chain's CDR3 is CASSNDSPQHF. The CDR3, as DNA: TGTGCCAGCAGCAACGACAGCCCCCAGCATTTT.

This clonotype has at least ten counts. The genes are TRBV7-2 and TRBJ2-2, with D perhaps TRBD1 (5 bases). CDR1 and CDR2 (germline): SGHTA, FQGNSA. The CDR3 is made up of 14 amino acids. V lost 0 bases and J lost 4, with 6 bases in between. The CDR3 is CASSLAGATGELFF. CDR3 coding DNA: TGTGCCAGCAGCTTAGCAGGGGCCACCGGGGAGCTGTTTTTT.

This clonotype occurred a few times. This CDR3 reads CASSLGWGMTDTQYF. DNA of the CDR3: TGTGCCAGCAGCTTAGGGTGGGGGATGACAGATACGCAGTATTTT. The chain couples TRBV7-2 to TRBJ2-3; D tentatively fits TRBD1 or TRBD2 (5 bases each). Between the trimmed V and J ends, which lost 1 base and 3 bases, there was a span of 11 bases. Per the germline V gene, CDR1 is SGHTA and CDR2 is FQGNSA. CDR3 length: 15 residues.

Only a few counts were recorded for this clonotype. The chain uses TRBV28 and TRBJ2-3; D remains ambiguous. Germline values: CDR1 MDHEN, CDR2 SYDVKM. Trimming removed 7 bases from V and 2 bases from J, with 10 bases in between. The CDR3 spans 13 residues. The CDR3 nucleotides are TGTGCCAGCACCCCAGGTCCCACAGATACGCAGTATTTT. Protein sequence: CASTPGPTDTQYF.

The chain recombines TRBV20-1 with TRBJ1-6; no reliable D call. V was shortened by 3 bases and J by 0 bases, with 15 bases between the two germline ends. Germline values: CDR1 DFQATT, CDR2 SNEGSKA (reference sequence). The CDR3 sequence is 17 residues long. CDR3 sequence: CSARGRTVSSYNSPLHF. CDR3 coding DNA: TGCAGTGCTAGGGGCCGGACGGTGAGCTCCTATAATTCACCCCTCCACTTT.

J is TRBJ2-5 and V is TRBV10-3; a weak D match, TRBD2 (6 bases). This CDR3 comprises 14 residues. V was clipped by 0 bases and J by 7 bases, with 12 bases between them. The germline gives CDR1 ENHRY, CDR2 SYGVKD. In DNA form, the CDR3 reads TGTGCCATCAGTGAGTCGGTCCAGGGAGGGACCCAGTACTTC. Amino acid sequence: CAISESVQGGTQYF.

This clonotype has more than one count but fewer than ten. The V call is TRBV7-2, the J call TRBJ2-7; 8 nucleotides align to TRBD2. In germline, CDR1 is SGHTA, CDR2 FQGNSA. With 4 bases clipped from V and 0 bases from J, the junction kept 2 bases outside the gene matches. The CDR3 length is 14 residues. The CDR3: CASSSTSGSYEQYF. The CDR3 DNA is TGTGCCAGCAGCTCCACTAGCGGCTCCTACGAGCAGTACTTC.

CDR3 coding DNA: TGTGCCAGTAGTATAGGTTACACTGAAGCTTTCTTT. As protein: CASSIGYTEAFF. This sequence joins TRBV19 and TRBJ1-1; D gene uncertain. Germline V gene sequence: CDR1 LNHDA, CDR2 SQIVND (reference sequence). V dropped 1 base and J dropped 3 bases, with 3 bases sitting between them. The CDR3 spans 12 residues.

In this sample, this clonotype turned up a few times. This chain links TRBV6-1 with TRBJ2-3; 8 nucleotides match TRBD1. From germline, CDR1 is MNHNS and CDR2 SASEGT. The V segment lost 7 bases and the J segment 4 bases; nucleotides outside the gene matches: 4. The CDR3 loop spans 13 amino acids. Here the CDR3 reads CASTNRGADTQYF. The CDR3 nucleotides read TGTGCCAGCACCAACAGGGGGGCAGATACGCAGTATTTT.